This note documents a single TCR beta chain sequence. Its antigen is undetermined. These data belong to a study of cytomegalovirus exposure and HLA in healthy donors. Turning to the study itself: Counted in an early data release were about 85 million unique TCRs from HLA-typed donors. Overall study findings and caveats: Upon later analysis, TCR association rates were observed to vary by HLA locus, being highest for DRB1 and lowest for HLA-C. A likely sequencing artifact accounted for one observed cluster of highly shared sequence variants. Per a prior analysis, the majority of TCR beta V segments were productive roughly 90% or roughly 30% of the time.

The PCR contained 60 Vbeta and 13 Jbeta primers. Assay used: immunoSEQ multiplex PCR; TCRdb lists only in-frame clones, some missing. Of about 140,000 clones in the sample, about 80% were seen once. Sequencing was done on a sample of PBMCs. This clonotype was obtained from a woman in her thirties or forties in good health and CMV-seropositive.

In DNA, the CDR3 is TGTGCCAGCAGTCAGGTTTCCTACGAGCAGTACTTC. Amino acids: CASSQVSYEQYF. This chain links TRBV7-9 with TRBJ2-7; no clear D gene. CDR1 SEHNR and CDR2 FQNEAQ come from the germline V gene (reference sequence). This CDR3 spans 12 amino acids. V dropped 6 bases and J dropped 1 base, with 7 bases sitting between them.